The 32 T cell receptor beta chains listed next were all sequenced from one sample in a study of blood T cell repertoires in COVID-19. Clones were sequenced by immunoSEQ multiplex PCR, and TCRdb holds only the in-frame ones, with some missing. The sample consists of 200,000 to 250,000 clones, around 80% of them appearing once. The sequenced sample consisted of peripheral blood. The receptor set was obtained from a woman in her 30s with COVID-19, enrolled during active disease.

This chain links TRBV9 with TRBJ2-7; D might be TRBD1 (5 bases). Germline loops: CDR1 SGDLS, CDR2 YYNGEE. Trimming pared 4 bases from V and 9 bases from J, leaving 20 bases between. The CDR3 totals 14 residues. The CDR3 DNA is TGTGCCAGCAGCTCAAAGGGGTCCCTCGACGGGCAGTACTTC. Translated, it gives CASSSKGSLDGQYF. Full variable domain (remainder filled in from reference TRBV9 and TRBJ2-7): DSGVTQTPKHLITATGQRVTLRCSPRSGDLSVYWYQQSLDQGLQFLIQYYNGEERAKGNILERFSAQQFPDLHSELNLSSLELGDSALYFCASSSKGSLDGQYFGPGTRLTVT.

The chain has TRBV24-1 and TRBJ2-1; 7 nucleotides agree with TRBD2. Trimming cost V 5 bases and J 4 bases; bases outside gene matches: 10. The germline CDR1 and CDR2 sequences are KGHDR and SFDVKD. CDR3 size: 16 residues. CDR3 in amino acids: CATSGATTGGYNEQFF. In DNA form, the CDR3 reads TGTGCCACCAGTGGGGCCACCACGGGGGGTTACAATGAGCAGTTCTTC.

This clone was detected a few times. The chain is built from TRBV12-3 or TRBV12-4 and TRBJ1-5, with D hard to call. The CDR3 length is 13 residues. Trimming took 2 bases from V and 6 from J, leaving 8 bases between them. The CDR3 loop reads CASSLQAGQPQHF. CDR3 nucleotide sequence: TGTGCCAGCAGTTTACAGGCGGGTCAGCCCCAGCATTTT.

Only one count was recorded for this clone. The chain recombines TRBV19 with TRBJ1-5; 11 bases are shared with TRBD1. The germline CDR1 and CDR2 sequences are LNHDA and SQIVND (reference sequence). J was trimmed by 2 bases and V by 3 bases; bases with no gene match: 9. This CDR3 contains 18 residues. In DNA, the CDR3 is TGTGCCAGTAGTATGCTGGACAGGGGGCCTTGGGGCAATCAGCCCCAGCATTTT. Its translation: CASSMLDRGPWGNQPQHF.

This chain uses TRBV28 with TRBJ2-7, with 7 bases identical to TRBD2. The CDR3 is 14 residues long. The germline V gene encodes CDR1 MDHEN and CDR2 SYDVKM. After removal of 6 bases from V and 7 bases from J, the junction contained 12 bases not matched to a gene. CDR3 nucleotide sequence: TGTGCCAGCAGCTTAACCGGGACTAATTTTGAGCAGTACTTC. The encoded protein is CASSLTGTNFEQYF.

The chain combines TRBV6-2 or TRBV6-3 with TRBJ1-1, with 8 bases aligning to TRBD1. Germline V lookup: CDR1 MNHEY, CDR2 SVGEGT. The CDR3 is 15 amino acids. V shed 2 bases, J shed 1 base, and the junction held 3 bases outside the gene matches. The CDR3 DNA reads TGTGCCAGCAGTTACCTGGGACAGGAGAACACTGAAGCTTTCTTT. Amino acids: CASSYLGQENTEAFF.

This clone has just one count. V usage is TRBV7-9 and J usage is TRBJ1-5; 11 nucleotides match TRBD1. The CDR3 contains 19 residues. Per the germline V gene, CDR1 is SEHNR and CDR2 is FQNEAQ (reference sequence). Trimming cost V 3 bases and J 2 bases; bases outside gene matches: 12. The CDR3 DNA sequence: TGTGCCAGCAGCTTCATCCGGGACAGGGGGGAGAGGGGCAATCAGCCCCAGCATTTT. Its translation: CASSFIRDRGERGNQPQHF. Full variable domain (remainder filled in from reference TRBV7-9 and TRBJ1-5): DTGVSQNPRHKITKRGQNVTFRCDPISEHNRLYWYRQTLGQGPEFLTYFQNEAQLEKSRLLSDRFSAERPKGSFSTLEIQRTEQGDSAMYLCASSFIRDRGERGNQPQHFGDGTRLSIL.

J is TRBJ1-3 and V is TRBV6-5; D unresolved. CDR1 and CDR2 from the germline V gene are MNHEY and SVGAGI. The ends were cut back, 4 bases at V and 0 bases at J, with 13 bases in the middle. CDR3 length: 16 residues. This CDR3 is CASSSVRESSGNTIYF. The DNA for the CDR3 is TGTGCCAGCAGTTCGGTACGAGAGAGCTCTGGAAACACCATATATTTT.

The rearrangement links TRBV7-8 to TRBJ1-3, with D tentatively TRBD1 (5 bases). This CDR3 is built from 15 residues. Trimming removed 3 bases at V and 0 bases at J, with 9 bases between. Germline assignment: CDR1 SGHVS and CDR2 FQNEAQ. The CDR3 reads CASSFRTGSGNTIYF. CDR3 coding DNA: TGTGCCAGCAGCTTCAGAACAGGCTCTGGAAACACCATATATTTT.

This clone was counted a single time. V usage is TRBV7-9 and J usage is TRBJ1-5; 7 bases are a match to TRBD1. The germline V gene encodes CDR1 SEHNR and CDR2 FQNEAQ (reference sequence). V was clipped by 0 bases and J by 3 bases; unmatched bases: 5. The length of the CDR3 is 16 residues. CDR3 DNA sequence: TGTGCCAGCAGCTTAGCCCTGGGACAGCACAATCAGCCCCAGCATTTT. Translating gives CASSLALGQHNQPQHF.

The J gene is TRBJ2-4, the V gene TRBV19; 10 nucleotides match TRBD1. The CDR3 totals 18 residues. Germline-derived CDR1 and CDR2 are LNHDA and SQIVND (reference sequence). With V trimmed by 5 bases and J by 5 bases, 15 bases remained unmatched. The CDR3 DNA follows: TGTGCCAGTAGTCCTCGGGGGACAGGGGTTGGAGGCGAAAACATTCAGTACTTC. The encoded protein is CASSPRGTGVGGENIQYF.

In DNA form, the CDR3 reads TGTGCCAGCAGCCAAGAGGGGTCTAGCGGGTACACAGATACGCAGTATTTT. This translates into CASSQEGSSGYTDTQYF. The chain uses TRBV4-2 and TRBJ2-3; TRBD2 matches 8 bases. This CDR3 is built from 17 residues. Unmatched junction bases numbered 7, after V lost 0 bases and J lost 2 bases. Germline values: CDR1 LGHNA, CDR2 YNFKEQ.

This clone was seen only once. The genes are TRBV5-1 and TRBJ1-4; D unresolved. V gave up 2 bases and J gave up 4 bases, with 9 bases separating them. CDR3 length: 14 amino acids. The germline CDR1 and CDR2 sequences are SGHRS and YFSETQ. For the CDR3, the DNA is TGCGCCAGCAGCTTAGGCGGAGATAATGAAAAACTGTTTTTT. The encoded protein is CASSLGGDNEKLFF.

V and J are TRBV7-9 and TRBJ2-5, with TRBD1 matching over 8 bases. The germline V gene encodes CDR1 SEHNR and CDR2 FQNEAQ (reference sequence). The CDR3 is 15 residues long. V lost 4 bases to trimming and J lost 4 bases; unmatched junction nucleotides: 8. This CDR3 is CASSSLGQGGETQYF. The CDR3 DNA follows: TGTGCCAGCAGCTCATTAGGACAGGGAGGAGAGACCCAGTACTTC. Together with reference TRBV7-9 and TRBJ2-5, the CDR3 gives the full variable domain: DTGVSQNPRHKITKRGQNVTFRCDPISEHNRLYWYRQTLGQGPEFLTYFQNEAQLEKSRLLSDRFSAERPKGSFSTLEIQRTEQGDSAMYLCASSSLGQGGETQYFGPGTRLLVL.

The table lists this clone with a count of one. V is TRBV9 and J is TRBJ2-3; TRBD1 is a possible D gene (6 bases). V was clipped by 3 bases and J by 3 bases, with 17 bases between them. The V gene's germline CDR1 is SGDLS and CDR2 YYNGEE. The CDR3 sequence is 16 residues long. CDR3 sequence (DNA): TGTGCCAGCAGCGCGACCTCCGGGACAAAGACAGATACGCAGTATTTT. It translates to CASSATSGTKTDTQYF.

In its sample, this clone was seen a few times. The chain employs TRBV7-9 and TRBJ1-6; D not resolved. Per germline, CDR1 SEHNR and CDR2 FQNEAQ (reference sequence). This CDR3 spans 10 amino acids. V gave up 4 bases and J gave up 12 bases, with 4 bases separating them. DNA of the CDR3: TGTGCCAGCAGCTCAGAACCCCTCCACTTT. Amino acids: CASSSEPLHF.

The chain is built from TRBV4-1 and TRBJ1-1; D is uncertain. The CDR3 is 13 residues long. Germline CDR1 reads MGHRA; CDR2 reads YSYEKL. Deletions cut 0 bases from V and 0 bases from J, with 2 bases between. The CDR3 is CASSQDMNTEAFF. The CDR3 bases are TGCGCCAGCAGCCAAGACATGAACACTGAAGCTTTCTTT.

V is TRBV5-5 and J is TRBJ2-3; D unresolved. The CDR3 contains 16 residues. V dropped 1 base and J dropped 0 bases, with 12 bases sitting between them. Germline CDR1 and CDR2: SGHKS and YYEKEE (reference sequence). CDR3 amino acids: CASSLMALASTDTQYF. The CDR3 DNA is TGTGCCAGCAGCTTGATGGCCCTTGCTAGCACAGATACGCAGTATTTT.

This clone has only a few counts. The chain joins TRBV5-1 to TRBJ2-1, with 13 nucleotides matching TRBD2. With 7 bases clipped from V and 10 bases from J, the junction kept 17 bases outside the gene matches. Germline assignment: CDR1 SGHRS and CDR2 YFSETQ. The CDR3 consists of 17 residues. CDR3 amino acids: CASGGLRGLAGNEEQFF. In DNA form, the CDR3 reads TGCGCCAGCGGGGGTTTGAGGGGACTAGCGGGAAACGAGGAGCAGTTCTTC.

This clone was detected only a few times. The chain links TRBV28 to TRBJ2-5; D remains unclear. The germline gives CDR1 MDHEN, CDR2 SYDVKM. The germline V and J ends were trimmed by 4 bases and 0 bases, with 12 bases remaining between them. The CDR3 sequence is 15 residues long. The CDR3 loop is CASSYNTQYQETQYF. The CDR3 DNA sequence: TGTGCCAGCAGTTACAACACCCAGTACCAAGAGACCCAGTACTTC.

The V gene is TRBV7-9, the J gene TRBJ2-7, with 14 bases lining up with TRBD2. The CDR3 totals 19 residues. J was trimmed by 2 bases and V by 5 bases; bases with no gene match: 14. From germline, CDR1 is SEHNR and CDR2 FQNEAQ (reference sequence). The CDR3 DNA follows: TGTGCCAGCAGCCCCAGTCCCGGGACTAGCGGGGGCCGTACCTACGAGCAGTACTTC. Protein product: CASSPSPGTSGGRTYEQYF.

This clone was counted between two and nine times. CDR3 sequence reads: CASSLQVGHTEAFF. The CDR3, as DNA: TGTGCCAGCAGCCTACAGGTTGGTCACACTGAAGCTTTCTTT. V and J are TRBV3-1 (or the pseudogene TRBV3-2) and TRBJ1-1; D perhaps matches TRBD1 (5 bases). This CDR3 contains 14 residues. Trimming took off 4 bases at V and 3 bases at J, with 12 bases between the two ends. The germline gives CDR1 LGHDT, CDR2 YNNKEL (reference sequence).

With regard to this clone: This specimen includes other DNA sequences encoding the same CDR3. CDR3 in DNA: TGCGCCAGCAGCTTGAGACAGGGGAACACTGAAGCTTTCTTT. Translating it yields CASSLRQGNTEAFF. V gene TRBV5-1 combines with J gene TRBJ1-1; 7 bases are a match to TRBD1. V dropped 1 base and J dropped 1; count of bases not matched to a gene: 1. Germline CDR1 reads SGHRS; CDR2 reads YFSETQ. This CDR3 spans 14 amino acids.

The genes are TRBV19 and TRBJ2-2, with a weak D call TRBD1 (6 bases). The CDR3 totals 13 residues. Germline loops: CDR1 LNHDA, CDR2 SQIVND (reference sequence). The V end lost 0 bases, the J end lost 17 bases, and 16 bases lay between the germline ends. The CDR3, as DNA: TGTGCCAGTAGTATAGAGCAAGGACAGCTTCCATTTTTT. This sequence encodes CASSIEQGQLPFF.

The V and J genes are TRBV14 and TRBJ1-1; D is undetermined. Deletions cut 0 bases from V and 1 base from J, with 9 bases between. The CDR3 spans 15 residues. The germline gives CDR1 SGHDN, CDR2 FVKESK. The DNA for the CDR3 is TGTGCCAGCAGCCAAGATTTTACGGGGAACACTGAAGCTTTCTTT. It yields the protein CASSQDFTGNTEAFF. The full variable domain, with the rest looked up from reference TRBV14 and TRBJ1-1, is EAGVTQFPSHSVIEKGQTVTLRCDPISGHDNLYWYRRVMGKEIKFLLHFVKESKQDESGMPNNRFLAERTGGTYSTLKVQPAELEDSGVYFCASSQDFTGNTEAFFGQGTRLTVV.

The chain carries TRBV14 and TRBJ2-5, with 8 positions matching TRBD1. This CDR3 region has 15 residues. Germline V CDR1 and CDR2: SGHDN, FVKESK. V was clipped by 3 bases and J by 5 bases; unmatched bases: 8. The CDR3 sequence: CASSHIRTGRETQYF. CDR3 DNA sequence: TGTGCCAGCAGCCATATCAGGACAGGGCGGGAGACCCAGTACTTC.

This clone came up once. V and J are TRBV7-2 and TRBJ2-3; tentatively, D is TRBD2 (6 bases). This CDR3 spans 14 amino acids. Germline-derived CDR1 and CDR2 are SGHTA and FQGNSA. Trimming left V 3 bases short and J 2 bases short, with 9 bases between. Here the CDR3 reads CASSLGLNTDTQYF. CDR3 DNA sequence: TGTGCCAGCAGCTTGGGACTTAACACAGATACGCAGTATTTT.

The chain recombines TRBV29-1 with TRBJ2-5; D remains unclear. The CDR3 covers 15 residues. Between the trimmed V and J ends, which lost 0 bases and 4 bases, there was a span of 15 bases. From germline, CDR1 is SQVTM and CDR2 ANQGSEA. The CDR3 DNA follows: TGCAGCGTTGAAGACCCGCCCCGCCTCGGAGAGACCCAGTACTTC. This codes for CSVEDPPRLGETQYF. Complete variable domain (other parts from reference TRBV29-1 and TRBJ2-5): SAVISQKPSRDICQRGTSLTIQCQVDSQVTMMFWYRQQPGQSLTLIATANQGSEATYESGFVIDKFPISRPNLTFSTLTVSNMSPEDSSIYLCSVEDPPRLGETQYFGPGTRLLVL.

This clone was counted between two and nine times. The chain has TRBV7-9 and TRBJ1-2, with TRBD1 identical over 8 bases. CDR1 is SEHNR and CDR2 is FQNEAQ in the germline V gene (reference sequence). The junction had 4 bases not matched to a gene; V was cut back by 3 bases and J by 10 bases. CDR3 length equals 12 residues. CDR3 residues: CASSFGGQVYTF. In nucleotides, the CDR3 is TGTGCCAGCAGCTTTGGGGGACAGGTCTACACCTTC.

The sample holds one count of this clone. The chain employs TRBV11-3 and TRBJ2-3; 7 bases fit TRBD2. V shed 5 bases, J shed 2 bases, and the junction held 10 bases outside the gene matches. Germline-derived CDR1 and CDR2 are SGHNT and YENEEA. The CDR3 contains 16 residues. Here the CDR3 DNA reads TGTGCCAGCAGCCCCCGAACTAGCGAGAACACAGATACGCAGTATTTT. It translates to CASSPRTSENTDTQYF. Drawing the rest from reference TRBV11-3 and TRBJ2-3, the complete variable domain is EAGVVQSPRYKIIEKKQPVAFWCNPISGHNTLYWYLQNLGQGPELLIRYENEEAVDDSQLPKDRFSAERLKGVDSTLKIQPAELGDSAVYLCASSPRTSENTDTQYFGPGTRLTVL.

V gene TRBV29-1 combines with J gene TRBJ2-7; tentatively, D is TRBD1 (5 bases). The CDR3 is made up of 13 amino acids. Trimming removed 2 bases at V and 7 bases at J, with 15 bases between. CDR1 and CDR2 (germline): SQVTM, ANQGSEA. CDR3 nucleotide sequence: TGCAGCGTTGAATCCCAGGGTTATGGAGAGCAGTACTTC. It codes for CSVESQGYGEQYF.

In this sample, this clone turned up a few times. This sample also contains other DNA sequences that code for the same CDR3. This chain uses TRBV6-5 with TRBJ2-7, with 7 bases identical to TRBD1. From germline, CDR1 is MNHEY and CDR2 SVGAGI. The CDR3 consists of 13 residues. After removal of 0 bases from V and 4 bases from J, the junction contained 0 bases not matched to a gene. The CDR3 is CASSYSTGYEQYF. In nucleotides, the CDR3 is TGTGCCAGCAGTTACTCGACAGGGTACGAGCAGTACTTC.